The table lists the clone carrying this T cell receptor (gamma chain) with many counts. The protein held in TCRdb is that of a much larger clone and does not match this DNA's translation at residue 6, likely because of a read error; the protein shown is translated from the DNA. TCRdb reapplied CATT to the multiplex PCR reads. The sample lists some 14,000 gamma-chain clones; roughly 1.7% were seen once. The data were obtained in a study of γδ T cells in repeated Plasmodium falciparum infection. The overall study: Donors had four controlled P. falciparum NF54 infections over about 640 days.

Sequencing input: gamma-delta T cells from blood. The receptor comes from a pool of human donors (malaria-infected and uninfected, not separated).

The CDR3 bases are TGTGCCTTGTGGGAGGCGTTCCCTGCTTATTATAAGAAACTCTTT. This gives the protein CALWEAFPAYYKKLF. This chain connects TRGV9 to TRGJ1 or TRGJ2. Trimming at V came to 2 bases and at J to 3 bases, leaving 10 bases not matched to a gene. The CDR3 has 15 residues. Germline CDR1 and CDR2: GITISATS and ISYDGTV (reference sequence).